This TCR beta chain is from a study of cytomegalovirus exposure and HLA in healthy donors. Findings and limits, study-wide: A few chains tied to CMV proved CMV antigen-specific in vitro. A reported reduction in N-insertions relative to the approximately 670-donor mean was seen in an Asian-associated ancestry cluster in a later analysis.

For this clone: Its specificity is not known.

This CDR3 contains 14 residues. Germline assignment: CDR1 SGHDT and CDR2 YYEEEE. V dropped 5 bases and J dropped 1 base, with 12 bases sitting between them. A multiplex PCR was run with 60 Vbeta primers and 13 Jbeta primers. Using immunoSEQ multiplex PCR, the repertoire was profiled, and TCRdb retains in-frame clones only, with some absent. The profile shows 150,000 to 180,000 clones, 65% to 80% of them singletons. The sample consisted of PBMCs. This sequence originates from a man younger than 35 in good health and CMV-seronegative. The chain combines TRBV5-6 with TRBJ1-1; unclear D gene. In DNA form, the CDR3 reads TGTGCCAGCAGAACGGGAGGGAGGAACACTGAAGCTTTCTTT. Translated: CASRTGGRNTEAFF.